This T cell receptor (beta chain) derives from a study of spatial heterogeneity in lung cancer. The ends were cut back, 0 bases at V and 0 bases at J, with 12 bases in the middle. The germline V gene encodes CDR1 SGHTA and CDR2 FQGNSA. CDR3 size: 18 residues. Each CDR3 protein gets one entry after TCRdb re-called the 5' RACE reads with MiXCR. The sample lists over 50,000 distinct CDR3 sequences; about 6.3% were seen once. This clonotype was seen at least ten times. The time point was: sample taken at primary tumor resection. The TCR originated in a female donor with early-stage non-small cell lung cancer. The starting material was PBMCs, obtained at surgery. The chain uses TRBV7-2 and TRBJ2-6; TRBD1 is a possible D gene (6 bases). CDR3 in DNA: TGTGCCAGCAGCTTAGCGGCAGGGGTCTCCTCTGGGGCCAACGTCCTGACTTTC. Translating it yields CASSLAAGVSSGANVLTF. Variable domain in full (rest from reference TRBV7-2 and TRBJ2-6): GAGVSQSPSNKVTEKGKDVELRCDPISGHTALYWYRQSLGQGLEFLIYFQGNSAPDKSGLPSDRFSAERTGGSVSTLTIQRTQQEDSAVYLCASSLAAGVSSGANVLTFGAGSRLTVL.